Listed here are 30 T cell receptor beta chains from one sample, sequenced in a study of tumor-infiltrating lymphocytes in primary liver carcinoma. Starting material for RNA and DNA co-extraction consisted of about 17-30 mg of unsorted bulk tissue. Total RNA (approximately 500 ng) served as template for TCR beta cDNA synthesis primed by a constant-region primer. Investigators got TCR beta libraries out of three nested multiplex PCR rounds, done with slightly modified ARM-PCR. Primers for the first two PCR rounds were TRBV1-TRBV30 forward primers and a C-beta reverse primer (about 11 cycles per round). TCRdb re-derived calls from the multiplex PCR reads in MiXCR, one entry per CDR3 protein. The sample holds tens of thousands of distinct CDR3 sequences, about 80% seen once. Sequencing was performed on liver tumor tissue from sampling region 1. Subset of the sample: tumor region T1, superior pole. The receptors here all came from a woman under 40 with primary liver carcinoma and hepatitis B virus infection.

Many counts were recorded for this clonotype. CDR3 DNA: TGCAGCGCCGCGACAGGAGTAAGTTCCAATGAGCAGTTCTTC. This translates into CSAATGVSSNEQFF. The chain uses TRBV29-1 and TRBJ2-1; D is perhaps TRBD1 (6 bases). Deletions cut 7 bases from V and 6 bases from J, with 19 bases between. Germline values: CDR1 SQVTM, CDR2 ANQGSEA. The CDR3 runs 14 residues.

About this clonotype: As the CDR3 is not closed by the conserved phenylalanine or tryptophan, this likely results from a read error. The chain is built from TRBV29-1 and TRBJ2-4; 12 positions agree with TRBD2. Germline V gene lookup returns CDR1 SQVTM and CDR2 ANQGSEA. CDR3 size: 15 residues. With V trimmed by 3 bases and J by 10 bases, 10 bases remained unmatched. The CDR3 DNA is TGCAGCGTTGACCGACTAGCGGGAGAAGTGAGTATTCAGTACTTA. Translated: CSVDRLAGEVSIQYL.

This clonotype was observed once. The CDR3 end shows no conserved phenylalanine or tryptophan, and so a read error is likely. The chain uses TRBV4-3 and TRBJ2-1; D perhaps matches TRBD2 (6 bases). This CDR3 contains 16 residues. CDR1 LGHNA and CDR2 YSLEER come from the germline V gene. The CDR3 protein is CARSQDAGNSYNEQFL. Written as DNA, the CDR3 is TGCGCCAGAAGCCAAGATGCGGGAAACTCCTACAATGAGCAGTTCTTA.

In its sample, this clonotype ranks as large. The chain is built from TRBV25-1 and TRBJ2-2, with D unclear. V gave up 11 bases and J gave up 3 bases, with 22 bases separating them. Germline CDR1 MGHDK, CDR2 SYGVNS. This CDR3 has 16 amino acids. CDR3 nucleotides: TGTGCCCTTCATGGCGCTTCGTCGCCTTACACCGGGGAGCTGTTTTTT. This encodes CALHGASSPYTGELFF.

Concerning this clonotype: The CDR3 does not end in the conserved phenylalanine or tryptophan, so this is likely a read error. It is unclear where the CDR3 begins or ends on the DNA, so no DNA is shown, and the CDR3 is as TCRdb lists it. The chain carries TRBV2 and TRBJ1-1; the D call of TRBD1 is as the table states it, not checked on the DNA. Germline V gene data show CDR1 as SNHLY and CDR2 as FYNNEI. The CDR3 is made up of 13 amino acids, end residues included. This CDR3 is CASSDQGNAEAFL.

With respect to this clonotype: The junction and the germline gene differ at one end; a read error may be behind it. The rearrangement joins TRBV11-2 to TRBJ1-4; D is possibly TRBD1 (5 bases). The CDR3 length is 12 residues. The germline V gene encodes CDR1 SGHAT and CDR2 FQNNGV. CDR3: CTSSPWGGELFF. As DNA, the CDR3 is TGTACCAGCAGCCCATGGGGGGGAGAACTGTTTTTT.

As to this clonotype: No conserved phenylalanine or tryptophan ends this CDR3, so it is likely a read error. The chain carries TRBV11-2 and TRBJ1-1; 8 nucleotides line up with TRBD1. This CDR3 has 14 residues. Germline V gene sequence: CDR1 SGHAT, CDR2 FQNNGV. CDR3 protein: CVSTYTGGRAEAFL. The DNA for the CDR3 is TGTGTCAGCACATATACAGGGGGGAGGGCTGAAGCTTTCCTT.

The chain employs TRBV6-1 and TRBJ1-2; D unresolved. V was shortened by 2 bases and J by 12 bases, with 28 bases between the two germline ends. CDR3 length equals 17 residues. The germline V gene encodes CDR1 MNHNS and CDR2 SASEGT. CDR3 bases: TGTGCCAGCAGTGAACGGTTCCTGTCCTTAGATCTAACTATGGACACCTTC. It yields the protein CASSERFLSLDLTMDTF.

This clonotype was observed a few times. The gene calls are TRBV6-1 and TRBJ2-2, with 8 bases identical to TRBD1. Germline V gene lookup returns CDR1 MNHNS and CDR2 SASEGT. CDR3 length: 14 amino acids. The J segment lost 4 bases and the V segment lost 5 bases, leaving 3 bases of the junction unmatched. The CDR3 sequence is CASSTGGSTGELFF. The CDR3 nucleotides read TGTGCCAGCAGTACAGGGGGTAGCACCGGGGAGCTGTTTTTT.

In this sample, this clonotype turned up many times. The V and J genes are TRBV7-9 and TRBJ1-1; D may be TRBD1 (6 bases). This CDR3 has 13 amino acids. V gave up 5 bases and J gave up 11 bases, with 18 bases separating them. CDR1 SEHNR and CDR2 FQNEAQ come from the germline V gene (reference sequence). CDR3 sequence reads: CASSPGGGARAFF. CDR3 sequence (DNA): TGTGCCAGCAGCCCCGGGGGGGGGGCTCGGGCTTTCTTT.

Worth noting for this clonotype: At one boundary the junction diverges from the germline segment, which might be a read error. The rearrangement uses TRBV7-9 and TRBJ2-2; D is possibly TRBD1 (6 bases). This CDR3 is built from 13 residues. CDR1 SEHNR and CDR2 FQNEAQ come from the germline V gene (reference sequence). In DNA form, the CDR3 reads TGTGCCAGCAATAGGGGGAACACCGGGGAGCTGCTTTTT. This gives the protein CASNRGNTGELLF.

This clonotype was detected only a few times. V is TRBV15 and J is TRBJ1-1; 7 bases align to TRBD1. The CDR3 is 13 residues long. V trimming: 2 bases; J trimming: 8 bases; junction bases outside the gene matches: 5. Germline V gene data show CDR1 as LNHNV and CDR2 as YYDKDF (reference sequence). The CDR3 DNA reads as TGTGCCACCAGCAGACGGACAGGTCCCGAAGCTTTCTTT. It codes for CATSRRTGPEAFF.

This rearrangement joins TRBV11-2 to TRBJ1-2, with D tentatively TRBD1 (5 bases). Germline CDR1 is SGHAT and CDR2 is FQNNGV. The CDR3 totals 14 residues. The ends were cut back, 2 bases at V and 4 bases at J, with 11 bases in the middle. CDR3 sequence (DNA): TGTGCCAGCAGCTTAAGTGGGCAGGGCTATGGCTACACCTTC. It encodes CASSLSGQGYGYTF.

The chain joins TRBV2 to TRBJ2-7; D gene unclear. V dropped 5 bases and J dropped 2 bases, with 16 bases sitting between them. The CDR3 spans 15 residues. Germline loops: CDR1 SNHLY, CDR2 FYNNEI. The CDR3 here is CASSNLQPGTYEQYF. CDR3 sequence (DNA): TGTGCCAGCAGTAATTTGCAGCCAGGAACCTACGAGCAGTACTTC.

By sample share, this clonotype is medium-sized. The chain recombines TRBV29-1 with TRBJ2-5; 7 positions agree with TRBD2. Per the germline V gene, CDR1 is SQVTM and CDR2 is ANQGSEA. V lost 4 bases to trimming and J lost 5 bases; unmatched junction nucleotides: 10. The CDR3 is made up of 14 amino acids. The CDR3 reads CSVAGLGGRETQYF. Here the CDR3 DNA reads TGCAGCGTTGCTGGACTAGGTGGTCGGGAGACCCAGTACTTC. The complete variable domain, with remaining parts taken from reference TRBV29-1 and TRBJ2-5, reads SAVISQKPSRDICQRGTSLTIQCQVDSQVTMMFWYRQQPGQSLTLIATANQGSEATYESGFVIDKFPISRPNLTFSTLTVSNMSPEDSSIYLCSVAGLGGRETQYFGPGTRLLVL.

Worth noting for this clonotype: The junction differs from germline at one of its ends, possibly a read error. The V and J genes are TRBV20-1 and TRBJ2-7, with TRBD2 identical over 13 bases. This CDR3 contains 14 residues. CDR1 and CDR2 from the germline V gene are DFQATT and SNEGSKA (reference sequence). The CDR3 DNA reads TGCAGTACTAGTCGGACTAGCGGGAGACACGAGCAATACTTC. Translated, it gives CSTSRTSGRHEQYF.

With regard to this clonotype: At one end, the junction sequence differs from germline, possibly due to a read error. V usage is TRBV11-1 and J usage is TRBJ2-5; 9 bases match TRBD1. This CDR3 has 14 amino acids. The V gene's germline CDR1 is SGHAT and CDR2 FQDESV (reference sequence). CDR3: CASNLTGGEGTQYF. In DNA, the CDR3 is TGTGCCAGCAACTTAACAGGGGGCGAAGGGACCCAGTACTTC.

V and J are TRBV29-1 and TRBJ1-5; a weak D match, TRBD1 (5 bases). The CDR3 consists of 13 residues. Trimming took off 8 bases at V and 16 bases at J, with 27 bases between the two ends. Germline V CDR1 and CDR2: SQVTM, ANQGSEA. The CDR3: CSMAWGPNQPQHF. Written as DNA, the CDR3 is TGCAGCATGGCCTGGGGACCAAATCAGCCTCAACATTTT.

This clonotype was recorded at least ten times. The conserved closing phenylalanine or tryptophan is absent in this CDR3, likely reflecting a read error. The chain joins TRBV28 to TRBJ1-6, with 9 bases fitting TRBD1. CDR1 MDHEN and CDR2 SYDVKM come from the germline V gene. Trimming removed 5 bases from V and 14 bases from J; junction bases left unmatched: 16. The CDR3 covers 16 residues. The CDR3 sequence is CASSTHRGQVFFTLHV. The CDR3 nucleotides read TGTGCCAGCAGTACCCACAGGGGGCAAGTTTTCTTCACCCTCCACGTT.

This clonotype appeared a single time. Because it lacks the conserved phenylalanine or tryptophan at the end, this CDR3 is likely a read error. No DNA is shown, since the ends of the CDR3 on it are uncertain; the CDR3 is the one TCRdb lists. V and J are TRBV11-2 and TRBJ2-3. The germline CDR1 and CDR2 sequences are SGHAT and FQNNGV. The CDR3 comprises 15 residues, both ends counted. The CDR3 is CASTSLLSGTDRRYC.

Concerning this clonotype itself: The junction departs from the called germline gene at one end, perhaps through a read error. The chain has TRBV6-2 or TRBV6-3 and TRBJ2-4; 7 bases fit TRBD2. Per the germline V gene, CDR1 is MNHEY and CDR2 is SVGEGT. The CDR3 extends over 14 amino acids. The CDR3 DNA follows: TGTGACAGCGGCCACCCCCCAGCGGGATCTGGTCAGTACTTC. Amino acid sequence: CDSGHPPAGSGQYF.

This clonotype was detected only a few times. DNA of the CDR3: TGTGCCAGCAGCCTCGGGAATAGTAATCAGCCCCAGTATTTT. Translated: CASSLGNSNQPQYF. The chain uses TRBV7-9 and TRBJ1-5; weak D call: TRBD2 (5 bases). The DNA end lines up better with TRBJ2-3; the J call may be wrong. The CDR3 runs 14 residues. Germline assignment: CDR1 SEHNR and CDR2 FQNEAQ (reference sequence).

Only one count was recorded for this clonotype. One end of the junction is discordant with germline, which a read error may explain. V gene TRBV11-2 combines with J gene TRBJ1-6, with D perhaps matching TRBD1 (5 bases). The germline CDR1 and CDR2 sequences are SGHAT and FQNNGV. The CDR3 runs 14 residues. This chain's CDR3 is CTSWKGKGDSPLHF. In DNA, the CDR3 is TGTACCAGCTGGAAAGGGAAAGGGGATTCACCCCTCCACTTT.

About this clonotype itself: The junction differs from germline at one of its ends, possibly a read error. The chain recombines TRBV10-3 with TRBJ1-4; D uncertain. Germline V CDR1 and CDR2: ENHRY, SYGVKD. This CDR3 spans 15 amino acids. The CDR3 loop is CAISDAGSTNEKLFF. In nucleotides, the CDR3 is TGTGCTATCAGTGATGCCGGTTCGACTAATGAAAAACTGTTTTTT.

Points on this clonotype: One end of the junction does not line up with germline, which may come from a read error. The chain is built from TRBV4-3 and TRBJ2-7; D not resolved. The germline V gene encodes CDR1 LGHNA and CDR2 YSLEER. This CDR3 spans 18 amino acids. The CDR3 nucleotides are TGCGCCAGCAGCCAAGATGTGACGGTGGGTCACATTAGCTACAAGCAGTACTTC. Translation: CASSQDVTVGHISYKQYF.

With respect to this clonotype: Its ends do not fully match the called genes, so a read error is possible. This chain links TRBV11-3 with TRBJ1-6; D is unclear. CDR3 length equals 15 residues. CDR1 SGHNT and CDR2 YENEEA come from the germline V gene. CDR3 residues: CVSSFKWSYYSPFHF. The DNA for the CDR3 is TGTGTCAGCAGCTTTAAGTGGAGCTATTATTCACCCTTCCACTTT.

This clonotype has a count of ten or more. This rearrangement joins TRBV4-2 to TRBJ2-7, with TRBD2 as a possible D gene (6 bases). The CDR3 contains 16 residues. The V end was cut by 0 bases, the J end by 1 base, with 13 bases between. From germline, CDR1 is LGHNA and CDR2 YNFKEQ. The CDR3 bases are TGTGCCAGCAGCCAAGAAAATGTAGCGGCGTCCTACGAGCAGTACTTC. As protein: CASSQENVAASYEQYF.

As concerns this clonotype: Because the CDR3's place on the DNA is in doubt, the DNA is left out and the CDR3 is given as listed by TCRdb. This chain uses TRBV5-4 with TRBJ2-3; the table calls TRBD2, which could not be checked here. The germline gives CDR1 SGHNT, CDR2 YYREEE (reference sequence). The CDR3 has 18 amino acids, counting both end residues. The CDR3 sequence is CASSNPVASGSRTDTQCF.

Comments on this clonotype: Because the CDR3 is missing its conserved closing phenylalanine or tryptophan, this is likely a read error. The DNA is left out, because the CDR3 cannot be placed on it with certainty; the CDR3 is given as TCRdb lists it. The rearrangement uses TRBV12-3 or TRBV12-4 and TRBJ2-7; the D call TRBD1 from the table was never checked on the DNA. Both ends counted, the CDR3 spans 15 residues. The CDR3 sequence is CASLQTATQGYERYL.

Comments on this clonotype: At one end, the junction sequence differs from germline, possibly due to a read error. The rearrangement joins TRBV6-2 or TRBV6-3 to TRBJ2-7; TRBD2 matches 9 bases. This CDR3 comprises 15 residues. CDR1 is MNHEY, CDR2 SVGEGT, per germline. DNA for the CDR3: TGTGCCAGCAGTTACCCCGGGACTAGCAGTTACGGGCAGTACTTC. Its protein is CASSYPGTSSYGQYF.